This T cell receptor (beta chain) was obtained from a study of blood T cell repertoires in COVID-19. Study-level background: Samples came from the United States, Italy and Spain, spanning acute and convalescent COVID-19. PBMCs, B-cell-depleted T cells, or T cells provided the cDNA or gDNA that made up the material.

A few counts support this clone. With 0 bases clipped from V and 6 bases from J, the junction kept 11 bases outside the gene matches. The CDR3 runs to 17 residues. Per germline, CDR1 SGHAT and CDR2 FQNNGV. Here immunoSEQ multiplex PCR was the method, and the copy in TCRdb shows in-frame clones only, minus some. The sample contains approximately 16,000 clones, 65% to 85% of which appear only once. The receptor was derived from a human donor in a cohort sampled during active COVID-19. The chain joins TRBV11-2 to TRBJ2-7; 10 bases match TRBD2. The material sequenced was peripheral blood. The CDR3 loop is CASSLDLKREGLFEQYF. CDR3 coding DNA: TGTGCCAGCAGCTTAGATCTGAAGCGGGAGGGCCTGTTCGAGCAGTACTTC.